The source of this TCR beta chain is a study of blood T cells in healthy people across ages. Germline loops: CDR1 MNHEY, CDR2 SVGAGI. V shed 0 bases and J shed 6 bases, with 12 bases lying between them. This CDR3 region has 15 residues. Findings of the study overall: From one million sequenced T cells, diversity estimates were lower bounds.

This clonotype was detected only a few times. Its antigen is not known. Combining a sample-barcoded 5' primer with a J-beta primer mix, a second PCR ran for roughly 7 to 12 cycles. TCRdb called the 5' RACE reads again in MiXCR, with one record for every CDR3 protein. The top ten hold around 4% of the sample, which has 1.5 million or so distinct CDR3 sequences, about 42% seen once. The J gene is TRBJ2-1, the V gene TRBV6-5; TRBD1 might be the D (6 bases). This clonotype originated in a woman aged 18-29 years in good health. Sequencing was performed on blood. CDR3 DNA sequence: TGTGCCAGCAGTTACTCCACCAGGGGCCTCAATGAGCAGTTCTTC. Its translation is CASSYSTRGLNEQFF.